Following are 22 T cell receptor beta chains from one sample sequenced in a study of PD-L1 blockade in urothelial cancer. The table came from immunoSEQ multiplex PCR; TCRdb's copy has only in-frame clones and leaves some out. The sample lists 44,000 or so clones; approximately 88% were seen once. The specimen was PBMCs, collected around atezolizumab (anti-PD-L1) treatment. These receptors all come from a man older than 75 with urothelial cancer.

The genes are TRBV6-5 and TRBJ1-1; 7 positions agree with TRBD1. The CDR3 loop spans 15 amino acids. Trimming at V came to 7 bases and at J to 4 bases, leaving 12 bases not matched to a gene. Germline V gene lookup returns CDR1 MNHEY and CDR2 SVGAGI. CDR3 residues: CASTDTQGPITEAFF. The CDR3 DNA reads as TGTGCCAGCACCGATACACAGGGGCCCATCACTGAAGCTTTCTTT.

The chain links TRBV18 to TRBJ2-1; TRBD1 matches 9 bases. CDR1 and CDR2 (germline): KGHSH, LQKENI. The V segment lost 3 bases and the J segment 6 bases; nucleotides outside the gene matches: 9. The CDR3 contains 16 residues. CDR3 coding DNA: TGTGCCAGCTCACCCCGCGCCCAGGACAGGGGCAATGAGCAGTTCTTC. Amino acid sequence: CASSPRAQDRGNEQFF.

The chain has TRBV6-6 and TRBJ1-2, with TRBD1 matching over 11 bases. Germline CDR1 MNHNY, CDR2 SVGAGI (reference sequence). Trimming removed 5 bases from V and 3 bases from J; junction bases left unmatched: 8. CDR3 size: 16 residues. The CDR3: CASSKGQGARDYGYTF. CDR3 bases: TGTGCCAGCAGTAAAGGACAGGGGGCTAGGGACTATGGCTACACCTTC.

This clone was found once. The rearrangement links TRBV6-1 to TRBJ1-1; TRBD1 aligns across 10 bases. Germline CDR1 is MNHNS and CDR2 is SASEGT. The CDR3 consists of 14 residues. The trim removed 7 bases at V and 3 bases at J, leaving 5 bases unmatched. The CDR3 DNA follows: TGTGCCAGCAAAACCGGGACAGGGGACACTGAAGCTTTCTTT. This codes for CASKTGTGDTEAFF.

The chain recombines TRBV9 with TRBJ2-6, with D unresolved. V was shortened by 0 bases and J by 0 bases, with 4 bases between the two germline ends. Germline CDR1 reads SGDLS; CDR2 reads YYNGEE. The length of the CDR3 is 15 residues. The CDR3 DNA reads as TGTGCCAGCAGCGTAGGACACTCTGGGGCCAACGTCCTGACTTTC. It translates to CASSVGHSGANVLTF. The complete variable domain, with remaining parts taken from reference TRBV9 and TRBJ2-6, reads DSGVTQTPKHLITATGQRVTLRCSPRSGDLSVYWYQQSLDQGLQFLIQYYNGEERAKGNILERFSAQQFPDLHSELNLSSLELGDSALYFCASSVGHSGANVLTFGAGSRLTVL.

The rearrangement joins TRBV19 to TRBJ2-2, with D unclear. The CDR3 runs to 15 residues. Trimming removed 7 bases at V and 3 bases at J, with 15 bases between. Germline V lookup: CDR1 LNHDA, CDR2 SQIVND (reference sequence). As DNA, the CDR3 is TGTGCCAGTATCTTGGATAGGCGGTACACCGGGGAGCTGTTTTTT. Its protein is CASILDRRYTGELFF.

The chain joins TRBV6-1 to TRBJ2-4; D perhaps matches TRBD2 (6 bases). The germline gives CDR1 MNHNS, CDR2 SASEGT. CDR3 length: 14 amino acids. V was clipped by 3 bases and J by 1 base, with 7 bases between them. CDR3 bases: TGTGCCAGCAGTGACGGGGGTGCCAAAAACATTCAGTACTTC. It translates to CASSDGGAKNIQYF.

Here the CDR3 reads CASSLERERSYNEQFF. The CDR3 coding sequence is TGTGCCAGCAGCTTGGAGCGGGAGAGGTCCTACAATGAGCAGTTCTTC. The chain employs TRBV5-6 and TRBJ2-1; 8 nucleotides line up with TRBD2. Trimming at V came to 0 bases and at J to 1 base, leaving 3 bases not matched to a gene. This CDR3 spans 16 amino acids. The germline CDR1 and CDR2 sequences are SGHDT and YYEEEE.

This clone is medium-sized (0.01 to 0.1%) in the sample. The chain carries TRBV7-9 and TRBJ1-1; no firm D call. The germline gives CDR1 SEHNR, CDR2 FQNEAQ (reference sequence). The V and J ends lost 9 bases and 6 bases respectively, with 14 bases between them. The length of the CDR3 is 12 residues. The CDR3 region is CASGEGRPEAFF. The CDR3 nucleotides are TGTGCCAGTGGTGAGGGCCGGCCTGAAGCTTTCTTT.

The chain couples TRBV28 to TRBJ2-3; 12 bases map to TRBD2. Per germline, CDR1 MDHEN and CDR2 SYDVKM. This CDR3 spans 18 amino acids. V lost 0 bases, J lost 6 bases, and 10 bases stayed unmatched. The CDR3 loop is CASSLWDLAGGPGDTQYF. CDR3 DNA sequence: TGTGCCAGCAGTTTATGGGATCTAGCGGGAGGGCCGGGGGATACGCAGTATTTT.

The CDR3 DNA reads TGTGCCAGCACCATTACAGGGTTTGGGGCCAACGTCCTGACTTTC. Translating gives CASTITGFGANVLTF. The V call is TRBV28, the J call TRBJ2-6, with D possibly TRBD1 on 6 matching bases. V was clipped by 7 bases and J by 3 bases, with 13 bases between them. Germline-derived CDR1 and CDR2 are MDHEN and SYDVKM. The CDR3 length is 15 residues.

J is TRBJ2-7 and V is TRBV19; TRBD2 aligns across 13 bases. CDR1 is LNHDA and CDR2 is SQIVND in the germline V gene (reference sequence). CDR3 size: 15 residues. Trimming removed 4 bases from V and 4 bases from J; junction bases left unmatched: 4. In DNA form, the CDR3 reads TGTGCCAGTAGTACCCGGACTAGCGGGAGTTACGAGCAGTACTTC. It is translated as CASSTRTSGSYEQYF.

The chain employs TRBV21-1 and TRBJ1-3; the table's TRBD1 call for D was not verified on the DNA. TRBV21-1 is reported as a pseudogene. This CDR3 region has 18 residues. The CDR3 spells CASSKWDQGNPSGNTIYF. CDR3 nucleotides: TGTGCCAGCAGCAAATGGGATCAGGGGAATCCCTCTGGAAACACCATATATTTT.

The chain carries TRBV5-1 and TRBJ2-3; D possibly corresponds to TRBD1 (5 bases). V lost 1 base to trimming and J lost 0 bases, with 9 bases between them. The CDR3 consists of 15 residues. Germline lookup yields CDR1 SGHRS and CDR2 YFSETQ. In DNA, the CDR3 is TGCGCCAGCAGCTTGCAGTGGGGCAGCACAGATACGCAGTATTTT. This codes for CASSLQWGSTDTQYF.

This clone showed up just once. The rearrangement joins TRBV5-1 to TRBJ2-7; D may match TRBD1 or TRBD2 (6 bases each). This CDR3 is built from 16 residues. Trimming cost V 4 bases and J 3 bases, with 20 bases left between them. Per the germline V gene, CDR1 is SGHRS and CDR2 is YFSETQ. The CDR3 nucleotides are TGCGCCAGCAGCATGGGGGGCTTCGAGCGCTTCTACGAGCAGTACTTC. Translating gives CASSMGGFERFYEQYF.

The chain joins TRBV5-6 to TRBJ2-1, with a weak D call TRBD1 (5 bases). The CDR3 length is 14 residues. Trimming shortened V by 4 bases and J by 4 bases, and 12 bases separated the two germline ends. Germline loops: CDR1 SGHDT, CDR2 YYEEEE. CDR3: CASSPAGIYNEQFF. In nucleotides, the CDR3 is TGTGCCAGCAGCCCGGCAGGGATATACAATGAGCAGTTCTTC.

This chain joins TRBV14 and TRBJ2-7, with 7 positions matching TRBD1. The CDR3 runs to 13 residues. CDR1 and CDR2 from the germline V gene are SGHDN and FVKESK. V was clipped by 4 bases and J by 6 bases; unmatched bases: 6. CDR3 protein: CASSLKTGTEQYF. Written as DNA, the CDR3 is TGTGCCAGCAGCCTAAAGACAGGGACCGAGCAGTACTTC.

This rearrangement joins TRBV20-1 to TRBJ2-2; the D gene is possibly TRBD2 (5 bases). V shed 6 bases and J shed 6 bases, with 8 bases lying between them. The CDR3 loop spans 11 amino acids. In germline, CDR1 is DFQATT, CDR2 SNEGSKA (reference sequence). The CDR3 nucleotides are TGCAGTGCCGAGGGCCCCGGGGAGCTGTTTTTT. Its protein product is CSAEGPGELFF.

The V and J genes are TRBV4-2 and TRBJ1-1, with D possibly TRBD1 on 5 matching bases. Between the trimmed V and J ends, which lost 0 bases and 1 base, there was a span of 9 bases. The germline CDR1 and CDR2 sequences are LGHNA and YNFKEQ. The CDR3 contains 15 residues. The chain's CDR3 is CASSQEGGRNTEAFF. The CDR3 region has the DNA TGTGCCAGCAGCCAAGAGGGGGGACGGAACACTGAAGCTTTCTTT.

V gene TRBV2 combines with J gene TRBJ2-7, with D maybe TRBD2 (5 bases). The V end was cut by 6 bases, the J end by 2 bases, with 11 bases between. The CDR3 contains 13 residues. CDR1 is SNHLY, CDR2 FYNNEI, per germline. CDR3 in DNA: TGTGCCAGCAGGGGAGAGCCCGCCTACGAGCAGTACTTC. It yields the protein CASRGEPAYEQYF. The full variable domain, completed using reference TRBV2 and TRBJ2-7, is EPEVTQTPSHQVTQMGQEVILRCVPISNHLYFYWYRQILGQKVEFLVSFYNNEISEKSEIFDDQFSVERPDGSNFTLKIRSTKLEDSAMYFCASRGEPAYEQYFGPGTRLTVT.

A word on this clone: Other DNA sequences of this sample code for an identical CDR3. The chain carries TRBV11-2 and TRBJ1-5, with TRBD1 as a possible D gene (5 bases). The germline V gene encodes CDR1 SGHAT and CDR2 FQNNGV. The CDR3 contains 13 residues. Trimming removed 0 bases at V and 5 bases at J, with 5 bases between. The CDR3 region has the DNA TGTGCCAGCAGCTTAGACAGGGATCAGCCCCAGCATTTT. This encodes CASSLDRDQPQHF.

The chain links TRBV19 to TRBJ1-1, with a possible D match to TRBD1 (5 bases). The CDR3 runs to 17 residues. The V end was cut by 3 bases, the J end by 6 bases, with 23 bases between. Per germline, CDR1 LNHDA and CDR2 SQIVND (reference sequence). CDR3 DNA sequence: TGTGCCAGTAGTATGGGGCGGGGCGGTGGGATTGTCGCTGAAGCTTTCTTT. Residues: CASSMGRGGGIVAEAFF.